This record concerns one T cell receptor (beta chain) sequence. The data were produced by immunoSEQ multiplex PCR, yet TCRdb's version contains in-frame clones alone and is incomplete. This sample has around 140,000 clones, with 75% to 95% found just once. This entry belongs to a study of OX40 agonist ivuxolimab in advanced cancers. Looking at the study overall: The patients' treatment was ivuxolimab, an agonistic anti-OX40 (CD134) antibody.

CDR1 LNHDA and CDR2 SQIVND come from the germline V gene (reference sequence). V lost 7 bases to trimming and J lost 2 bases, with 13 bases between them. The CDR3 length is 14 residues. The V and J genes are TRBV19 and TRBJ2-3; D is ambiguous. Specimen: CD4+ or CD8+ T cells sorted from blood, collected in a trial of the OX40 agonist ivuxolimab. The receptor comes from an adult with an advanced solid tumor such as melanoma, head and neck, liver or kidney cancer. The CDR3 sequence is CASTMGRATDTQYF. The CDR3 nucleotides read TGTGCCAGTACCATGGGAAGGGCCACAGATACGCAGTATTTT.